The 8 T cell receptor beta chains below come from one sample, sequenced in a study of blood T cell repertoires in COVID-19. Clones were sequenced by immunoSEQ multiplex PCR, and TCRdb holds only the in-frame ones, with some missing. The sample lists 40,000 to 50,000 clones; roughly nine tenths were seen once. Sequencing input: peripheral blood. The receptor set was obtained from a human donor in a cohort sampled during active COVID-19.

This clone has just one count. The chain links TRBV5-1 to TRBJ2-7; 7 bases are shared with TRBD2. V gave up 1 base and J gave up 5 bases; unmatched junction bases: 6. The CDR3 contains 14 residues. Germline V lookup: CDR1 SGHRS, CDR2 YFSETQ. The CDR3 sequence: CASSLLREPNEQYF. The CDR3 bases are TGCGCCAGCAGCTTGCTGCGGGAGCCCAACGAGCAGTACTTC. The full variable domain, with the rest looked up from reference TRBV5-1 and TRBJ2-7, is KAGVTQTPRYLIKTRGQQVTLSCSPISGHRSVSWYQQTPGQGLQFLFEYFSETQRNKGNFPGRFSGRQFSNSRSEMNVSTLELGDSALYLCASSLLREPNEQYFGPGTRLTVT.

The chain recombines TRBV6-2 or TRBV6-3 with TRBJ2-7; 15 nucleotides match TRBD2. J gave up 6 bases and V 6 bases, and 6 bases lay outside the gene matches. Germline V lookup: CDR1 MNHEY, CDR2 SVGEGT. CDR3 length: 15 amino acids. The CDR3 loop reads CASSRTSGGAVEQYF. CDR3 nucleotide sequence: TGTGCCAGCAGCCGGACTAGCGGGGGGGCCGTCGAGCAGTACTTC.

This clone appeared a few times. The genes are TRBV7-9 and TRBJ1-3; no firm D call. The germline V gene has CDR1 SEHNR and CDR2 FQNEAQ (reference sequence). There are 15 residues in the CDR3. With 1 base removed from V and 8 bases from J, the gap between germline ends came to 15 bases. The CDR3 coding sequence is TGTGCCAGCAGCTTAGGGTCGGCCACGAGGGACACCATATATTTT. Translating it yields CASSLGSATRDTIYF. Variable domain in full (rest from reference TRBV7-9 and TRBJ1-3): DTGVSQNPRHKITKRGQNVTFRCDPISEHNRLYWYRQTLGQGPEFLTYFQNEAQLEKSRLLSDRFSAERPKGSFSTLEIQRTEQGDSAMYLCASSLGSATRDTIYFGEGSWLTVV.

The chain is built from TRBV18 and TRBJ1-1, with a weak D call TRBD1 (6 bases). This CDR3 comprises 17 residues. Deletions cut 2 bases from V and 1 base from J, with 17 bases between. The germline gives CDR1 KGHSH, CDR2 LQKENI. The CDR3 bases are TGTGCCAGCTCACCATCGCTGCTACAGGGCGGGAACACTGAAGCTTTCTTT. Its translation is CASSPSLLQGGNTEAFF.

The chain is built from TRBV7-9 and TRBJ2-7; tentative D call: TRBD1 (6 bases). The CDR3 loop spans 13 amino acids. The germline V and J ends were trimmed by 7 bases and 2 bases, with 12 bases remaining between them. Germline-derived CDR1 and CDR2 are SEHNR and FQNEAQ (reference sequence). The CDR3 nucleotides are TGTGCCAGCACCGCTAAGGGGGCCTACGAGCAGTACTTC. Translation gives CASTAKGAYEQYF.

This chain links TRBV7-8 with TRBJ2-7; D is possibly TRBD2 (6 bases). Per germline, CDR1 SGHVS and CDR2 FQNEAQ. Trimming took off 5 bases at V and 3 bases at J, with 17 bases between the two ends. CDR3 length: 15 amino acids. The CDR3 loop is CASSPRGSSGYEQYF. The CDR3 coding sequence is TGTGCCAGCAGCCCTCGGGGGTCAAGCGGCTACGAGCAGTACTTC.

The table lists this clone with a count of one. The J gene is TRBJ2-3, the V gene TRBV29-1, with 8 bases aligning to TRBD1. Germline V gene lookup returns CDR1 SQVTM and CDR2 ANQGSEA. There are 13 residues in the CDR3. The junction had 9 bases not matched to a gene; V was cut back by 8 bases and J by 5 bases. In DNA form, the CDR3 reads TGCAGCAACGGGGGCAGGGGGCGAGATACGCAGTATTTT. Protein: CSNGGRGRDTQYF.

V and J are TRBV5-1 and TRBJ1-5, with 10 nucleotides matching TRBD1. Looked up from germline, CDR1 is SGHRS and CDR2 is YFSETQ. The V segment lost 4 bases and the J segment 2 bases; nucleotides outside the gene matches: 9. This CDR3 has 17 residues. CDR3 bases: TGCGCCAGCAGCCCCGGGACAGGGGTCGGGGGCAATCAGCCCCAGCATTTT. Translation gives CASSPGTGVGGNQPQHF.